The source of this T cell receptor beta chain is a study of neurological immune-mediated disorders. This clonotype has a count of ten or more. The antigen is unknown. CDR1 is SGHTA and CDR2 is FQGNSA in the germline V gene. Trimming left V 1 base short and J 2 bases short, with 15 bases between. This CDR3 is built from 16 residues. As for the cDNA, it was generated by 5'RACE with 10-nucleotide random UMIs. TCRdb passed the 5' RACE reads through MiXCR, listing each CDR3 protein once. The sample includes tens of thousands of distinct CDR3 sequences, roughly 8% of them seen just once. Broader study findings: Among expanded clones, no CDR3 amino acid sequences were shared across subjects, a pattern suggesting private repertoires in all groups.

As for time point: longitudinal time-point 3. It was from 2 million PBMCs stored at -80 C that the unsorted libraries were obtained. The sample taken for sequencing was PBMCs. The receptor's source is a woman between 40 and 50 years old in good health. V gene TRBV7-2 combines with J gene TRBJ2-7; no clear D. The CDR3 protein is CASSLGARTGAYEQYF. The CDR3 nucleotides are TGTGCCAGCAGCTTAGGCGCGCGGACGGGCGCCTACGAGCAGTACTTC. Together with reference TRBV7-2 and TRBJ2-7, the CDR3 gives the full variable domain: GAGVSQSPSNKVTEKGKDVELRCDPISGHTALYWYRQSLGQGLEFLIYFQGNSAPDKSGLPSDRFSAERTGGSVSTLTIQRTQQEDSAVYLCASSLGARTGAYEQYFGPGTRLTVT.